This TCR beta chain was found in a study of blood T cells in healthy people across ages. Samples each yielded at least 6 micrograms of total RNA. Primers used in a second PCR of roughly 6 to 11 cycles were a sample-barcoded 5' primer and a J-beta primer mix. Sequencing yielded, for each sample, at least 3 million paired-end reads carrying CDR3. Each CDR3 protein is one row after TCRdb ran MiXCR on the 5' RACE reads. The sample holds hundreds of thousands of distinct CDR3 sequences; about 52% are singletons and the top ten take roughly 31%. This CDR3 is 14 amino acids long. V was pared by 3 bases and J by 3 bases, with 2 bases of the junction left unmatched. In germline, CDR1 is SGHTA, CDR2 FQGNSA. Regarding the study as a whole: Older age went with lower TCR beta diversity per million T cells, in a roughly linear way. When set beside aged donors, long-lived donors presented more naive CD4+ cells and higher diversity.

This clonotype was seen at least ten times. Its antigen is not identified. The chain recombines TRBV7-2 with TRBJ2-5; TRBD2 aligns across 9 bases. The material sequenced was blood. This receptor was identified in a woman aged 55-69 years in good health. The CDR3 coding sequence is TGTGCCAGCAGCTTCCCTAGCGGGGAAGAGACCCAGTACTTC. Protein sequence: CASSFPSGEETQYF. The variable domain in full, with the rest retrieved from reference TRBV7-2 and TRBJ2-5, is GAGVSQSPSNKVTEKGKDVELRCDPISGHTALYWYRQSLGQGLEFLIYFQGNSAPDKSGLPSDRFSAERTGGSVSTLTIQRTQQEDSAVYLCASSFPSGEETQYFGPGTRLLVL.